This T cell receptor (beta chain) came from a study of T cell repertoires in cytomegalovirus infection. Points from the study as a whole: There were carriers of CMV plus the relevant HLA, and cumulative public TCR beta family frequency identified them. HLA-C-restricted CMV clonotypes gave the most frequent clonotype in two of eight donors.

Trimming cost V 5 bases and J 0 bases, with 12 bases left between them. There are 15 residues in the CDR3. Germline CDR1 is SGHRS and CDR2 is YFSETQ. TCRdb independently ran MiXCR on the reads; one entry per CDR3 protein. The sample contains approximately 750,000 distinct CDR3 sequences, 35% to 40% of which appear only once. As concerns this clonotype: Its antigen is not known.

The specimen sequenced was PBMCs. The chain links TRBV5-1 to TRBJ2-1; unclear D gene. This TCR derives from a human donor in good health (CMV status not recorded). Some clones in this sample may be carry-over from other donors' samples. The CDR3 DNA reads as TGCGCCAGCAGAGGGTCAGTATCCTCCTACAATGAGCAGTTCTTC. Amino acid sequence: CASRGSVSSYNEQFF.